The T cell receptor beta chain under discussion was sequenced for a study of T-cell reconstitution after alpha-beta-depleted transplantation in children. The TCRbeta library was prepared with unique molecular identifiers. TCRdb re-derived calls from the PCR reads in MiXCR, one entry per CDR3 protein. The sample includes about a million distinct CDR3 sequences, roughly 29% of them seen just once. The CDR3 totals 15 residues. CDR1 SGHDT and CDR2 YYEEEE come from the germline V gene. V lost 4 bases to trimming and J lost 5 bases, with 17 bases between them. This clonotype was seen only a few times. The source material was PBMCs, mostly from graft donor cells, sampled 360 days after TCRalphabeta/CD19-depleted stem cell transplant. The clonotype comes from a boy younger than two who had a stem cell transplant for SCID, so the T cells may come from the graft donor. The chain combines TRBV5-6 with TRBJ2-3, with D tentatively TRBD2 (5 bases). CDR3 in amino acids: CASSPSLGRGDTQYF. CDR3 coding DNA: TGTGCCAGCAGCCCCTCACTGGGGAGAGGAGATACGCAGTATTTT.